A single sample is the source of the 2 T cell receptor beta chains below, sequenced in a study of cytotoxic CD8 clonotypes in ibrutinib-treated CLL. The data were produced by immunoSEQ multiplex PCR, yet TCRdb's version contains in-frame clones alone and is incomplete. The repertoire includes about 85,000 clones, more than 75% of them detected once, and around 5% sits in the top ten. The sequencing used PBMCs, collected after 12 months of ibrutinib treatment. The receptors originated from a human donor with chronic lymphocytic leukemia.

The gene calls are TRBV28 and TRBJ1-4; 9 bases match TRBD1. This CDR3 is 15 amino acids long. Per germline, CDR1 MDHEN and CDR2 SYDVKM. After removal of 6 bases from V and 8 bases from J, the junction contained 10 bases not matched to a gene. The CDR3 is CASSQPGQGGEKLFF. CDR3 nucleotides: TGTGCCAGCAGCCAACCGGGACAGGGAGGGGAAAAACTGTTTTTT.

V gene TRBV4-2 combines with J gene TRBJ2-1; TRBD1 or TRBD2 may be the D gene (5 bases each). The germline V gene encodes CDR1 LGHNA and CDR2 YNFKEQ. Trimming took off 4 bases at V and 2 bases at J, with 6 bases between the two ends. This CDR3 comprises 13 residues. CDR3 residues: CASSRGPYNEQFF. The CDR3 bases are TGTGCCAGCAGCCGGGGACCCTACAATGAGCAGTTCTTC.